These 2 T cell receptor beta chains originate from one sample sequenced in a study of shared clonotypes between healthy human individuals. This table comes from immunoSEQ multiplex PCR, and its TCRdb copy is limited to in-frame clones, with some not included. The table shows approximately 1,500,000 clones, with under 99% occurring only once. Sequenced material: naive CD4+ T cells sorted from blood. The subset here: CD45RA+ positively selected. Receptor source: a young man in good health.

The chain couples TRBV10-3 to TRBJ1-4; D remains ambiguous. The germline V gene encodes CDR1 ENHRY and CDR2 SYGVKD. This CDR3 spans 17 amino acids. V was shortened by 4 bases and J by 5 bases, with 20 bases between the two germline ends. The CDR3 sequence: CAISGSGPRVGNEKLFF. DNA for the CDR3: TGTGCCATCAGTGGATCCGGGCCTAGGGTGGGGAATGAAAAACTGTTTTTT.

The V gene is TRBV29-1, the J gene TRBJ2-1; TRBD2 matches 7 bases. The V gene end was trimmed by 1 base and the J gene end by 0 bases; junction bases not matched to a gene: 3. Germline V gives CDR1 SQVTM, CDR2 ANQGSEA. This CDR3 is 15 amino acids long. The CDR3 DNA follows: TGCAGCGTTGAAGGCGGGAGTACCTCCTACAATGAGCAGTTCTTC. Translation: CSVEGGSTSYNEQFF.